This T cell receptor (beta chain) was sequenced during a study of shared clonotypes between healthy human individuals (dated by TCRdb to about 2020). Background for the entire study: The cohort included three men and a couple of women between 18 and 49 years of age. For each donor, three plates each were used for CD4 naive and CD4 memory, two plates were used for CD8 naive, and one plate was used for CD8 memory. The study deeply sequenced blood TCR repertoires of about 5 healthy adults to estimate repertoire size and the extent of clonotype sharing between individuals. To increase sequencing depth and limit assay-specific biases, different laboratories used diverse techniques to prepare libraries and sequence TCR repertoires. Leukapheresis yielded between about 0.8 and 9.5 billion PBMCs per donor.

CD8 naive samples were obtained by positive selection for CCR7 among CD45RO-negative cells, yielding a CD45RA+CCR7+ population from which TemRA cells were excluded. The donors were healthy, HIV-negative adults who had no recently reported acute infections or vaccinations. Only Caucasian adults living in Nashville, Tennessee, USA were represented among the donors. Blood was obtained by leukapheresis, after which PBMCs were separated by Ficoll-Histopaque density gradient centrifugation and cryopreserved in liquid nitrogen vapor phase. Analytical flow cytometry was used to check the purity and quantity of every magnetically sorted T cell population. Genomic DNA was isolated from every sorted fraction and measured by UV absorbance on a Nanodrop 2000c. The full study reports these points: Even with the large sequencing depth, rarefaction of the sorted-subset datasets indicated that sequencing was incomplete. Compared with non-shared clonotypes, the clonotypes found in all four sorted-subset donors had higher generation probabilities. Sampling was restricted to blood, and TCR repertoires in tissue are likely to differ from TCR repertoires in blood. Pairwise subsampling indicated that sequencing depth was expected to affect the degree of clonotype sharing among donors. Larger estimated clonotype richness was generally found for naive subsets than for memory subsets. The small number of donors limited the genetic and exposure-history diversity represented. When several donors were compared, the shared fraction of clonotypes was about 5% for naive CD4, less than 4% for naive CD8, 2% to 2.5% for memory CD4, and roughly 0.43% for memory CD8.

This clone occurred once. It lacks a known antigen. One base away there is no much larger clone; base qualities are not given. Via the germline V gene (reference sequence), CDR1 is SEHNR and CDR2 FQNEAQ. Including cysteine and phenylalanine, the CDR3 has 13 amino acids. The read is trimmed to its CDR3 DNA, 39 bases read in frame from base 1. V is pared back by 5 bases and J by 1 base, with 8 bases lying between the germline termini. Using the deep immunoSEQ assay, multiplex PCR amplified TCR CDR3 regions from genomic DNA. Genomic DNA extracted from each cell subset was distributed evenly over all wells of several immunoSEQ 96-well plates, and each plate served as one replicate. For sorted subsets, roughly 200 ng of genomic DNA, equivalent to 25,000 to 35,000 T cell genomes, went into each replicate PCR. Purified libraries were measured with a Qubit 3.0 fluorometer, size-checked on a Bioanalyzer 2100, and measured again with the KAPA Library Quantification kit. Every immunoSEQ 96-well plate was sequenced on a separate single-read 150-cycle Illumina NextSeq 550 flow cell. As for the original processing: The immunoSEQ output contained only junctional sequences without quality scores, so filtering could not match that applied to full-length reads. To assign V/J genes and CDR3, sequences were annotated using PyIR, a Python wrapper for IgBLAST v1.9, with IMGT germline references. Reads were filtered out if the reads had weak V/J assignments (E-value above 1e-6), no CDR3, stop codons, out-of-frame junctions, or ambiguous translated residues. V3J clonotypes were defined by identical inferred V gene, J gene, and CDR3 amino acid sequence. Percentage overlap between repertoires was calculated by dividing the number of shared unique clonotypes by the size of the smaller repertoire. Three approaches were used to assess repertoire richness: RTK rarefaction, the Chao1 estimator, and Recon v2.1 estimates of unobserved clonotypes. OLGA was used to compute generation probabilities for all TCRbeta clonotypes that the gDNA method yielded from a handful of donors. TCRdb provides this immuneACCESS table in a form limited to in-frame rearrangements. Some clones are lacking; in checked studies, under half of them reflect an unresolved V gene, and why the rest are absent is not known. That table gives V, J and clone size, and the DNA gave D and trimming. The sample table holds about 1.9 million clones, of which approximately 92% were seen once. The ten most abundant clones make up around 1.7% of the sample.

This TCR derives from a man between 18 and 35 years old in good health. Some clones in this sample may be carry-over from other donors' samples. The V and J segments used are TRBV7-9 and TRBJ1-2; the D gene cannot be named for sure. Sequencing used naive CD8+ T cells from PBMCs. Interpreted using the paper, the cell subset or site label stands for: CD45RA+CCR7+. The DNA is TGTGCCAGCAGCGAGGGAGTTAACTATGGCTACACCTTC. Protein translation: CASSEGVNYGYTF.